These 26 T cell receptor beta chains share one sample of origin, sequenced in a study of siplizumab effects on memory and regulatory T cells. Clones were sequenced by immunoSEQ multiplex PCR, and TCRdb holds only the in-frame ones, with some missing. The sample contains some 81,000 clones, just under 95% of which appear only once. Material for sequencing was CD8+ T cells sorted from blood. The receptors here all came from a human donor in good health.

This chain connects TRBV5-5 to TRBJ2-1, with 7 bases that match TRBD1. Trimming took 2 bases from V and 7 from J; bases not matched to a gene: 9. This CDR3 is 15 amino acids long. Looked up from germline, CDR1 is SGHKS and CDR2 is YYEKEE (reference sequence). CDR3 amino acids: CASSFRGQEFNEQFF. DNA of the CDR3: TGTGCCAGCAGCTTCCGCGGACAGGAGTTTAATGAGCAGTTCTTC.

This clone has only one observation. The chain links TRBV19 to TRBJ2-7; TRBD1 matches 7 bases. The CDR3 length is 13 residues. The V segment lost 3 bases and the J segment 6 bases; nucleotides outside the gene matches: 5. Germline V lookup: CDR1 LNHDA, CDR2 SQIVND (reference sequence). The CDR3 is CASSIGTAREQYF. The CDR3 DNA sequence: TGTGCCAGTAGTATCGGGACAGCCCGCGAGCAGTACTTC.

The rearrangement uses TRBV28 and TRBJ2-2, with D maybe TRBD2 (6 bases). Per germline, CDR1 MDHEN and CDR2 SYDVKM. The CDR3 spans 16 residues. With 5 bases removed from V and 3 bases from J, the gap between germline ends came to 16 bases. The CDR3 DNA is TGTGCCAGCAGTCACCCCCGGGACTCCCACACCGGGGAGCTGTTTTTT. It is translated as CASSHPRDSHTGELFF.

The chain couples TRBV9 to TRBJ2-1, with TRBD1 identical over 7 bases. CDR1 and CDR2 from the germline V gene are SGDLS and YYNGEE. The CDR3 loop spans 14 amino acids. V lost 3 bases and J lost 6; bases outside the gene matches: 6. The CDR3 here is CASSADRDLNEQFF. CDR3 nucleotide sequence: TGTGCCAGCAGCGCCGACAGGGACCTCAATGAGCAGTTCTTC. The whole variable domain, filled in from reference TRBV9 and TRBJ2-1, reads DSGVTQTPKHLITATGQRVTLRCSPRSGDLSVYWYQQSLDQGLQFLIQYYNGEERAKGNILERFSAQQFPDLHSELNLSSLELGDSALYFCASSADRDLNEQFFGPGTRLTVL.

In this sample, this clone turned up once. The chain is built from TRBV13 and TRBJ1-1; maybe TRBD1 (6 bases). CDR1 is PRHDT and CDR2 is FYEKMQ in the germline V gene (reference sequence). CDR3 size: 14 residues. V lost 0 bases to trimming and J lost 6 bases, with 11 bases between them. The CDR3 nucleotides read TGTGCCAGCAGCTTAGGCCACAGGGAAGCTGAAGCTTTCTTT. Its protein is CASSLGHREAEAFF.

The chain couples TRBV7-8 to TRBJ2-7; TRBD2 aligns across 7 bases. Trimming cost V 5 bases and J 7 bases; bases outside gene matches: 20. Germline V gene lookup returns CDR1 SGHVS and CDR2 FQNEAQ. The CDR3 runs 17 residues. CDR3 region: CASSLEGFASGKGEQYF. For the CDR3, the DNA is TGTGCCAGCAGCCTTGAAGGGTTTGCTAGCGGAAAAGGAGAGCAGTACTTC.

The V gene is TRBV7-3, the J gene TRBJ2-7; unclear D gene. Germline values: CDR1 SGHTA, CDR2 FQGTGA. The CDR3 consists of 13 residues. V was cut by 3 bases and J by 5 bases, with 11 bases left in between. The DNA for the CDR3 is TGTGCCAGCAGCTTCCGCCCCGGAGACGAGCAGTACTTC. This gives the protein CASSFRPGDEQYF.

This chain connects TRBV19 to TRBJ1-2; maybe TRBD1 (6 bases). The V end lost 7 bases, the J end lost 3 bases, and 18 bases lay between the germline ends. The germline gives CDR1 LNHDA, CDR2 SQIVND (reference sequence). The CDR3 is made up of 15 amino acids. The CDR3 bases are TGTGCCAGTACCCTATGGGGGGACACCGACTATGGCTACACCTTC. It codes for CASTLWGDTDYGYTF.

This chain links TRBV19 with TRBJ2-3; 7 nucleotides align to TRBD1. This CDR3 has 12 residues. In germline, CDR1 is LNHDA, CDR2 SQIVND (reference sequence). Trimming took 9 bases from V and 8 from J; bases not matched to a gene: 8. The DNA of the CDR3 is TGTGCCAGCGGACAGGCGATCACTACGCAGTATTTT. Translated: CASGQAITTQYF.

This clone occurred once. CDR3 loop: CASSAYLTGEGREQYF. CDR3 sequence (DNA): TGTGCCAGCAGCGCCTACCTGACAGGGGAGGGGAGGGAGCAGTACTTC. The V gene is TRBV9, the J gene TRBJ2-7; TRBD1 is a possible D gene (8 bases). V lost 3 bases to trimming and J lost 7 bases, with 23 bases between them. The CDR3 is made up of 16 amino acids. CDR1 is SGDLS, CDR2 YYNGEE, per germline.

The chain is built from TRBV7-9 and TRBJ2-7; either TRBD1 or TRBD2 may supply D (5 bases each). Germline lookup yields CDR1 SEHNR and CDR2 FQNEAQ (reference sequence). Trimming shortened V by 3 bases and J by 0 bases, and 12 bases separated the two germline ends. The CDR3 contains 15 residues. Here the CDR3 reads CASSLGTGSSYEQYF. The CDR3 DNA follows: TGTGCCAGCAGCTTGGGGACGGGAAGCTCCTACGAGCAGTACTTC.

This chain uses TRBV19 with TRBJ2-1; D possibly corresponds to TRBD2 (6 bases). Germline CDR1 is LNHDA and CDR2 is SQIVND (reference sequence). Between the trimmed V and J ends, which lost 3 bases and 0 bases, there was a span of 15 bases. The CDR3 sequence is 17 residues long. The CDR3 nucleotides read TGTGCCAGTAGTATCAGAGGAGGGGATTTCTCCTACAATGAGCAGTTCTTC. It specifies CASSIRGGDFSYNEQFF.

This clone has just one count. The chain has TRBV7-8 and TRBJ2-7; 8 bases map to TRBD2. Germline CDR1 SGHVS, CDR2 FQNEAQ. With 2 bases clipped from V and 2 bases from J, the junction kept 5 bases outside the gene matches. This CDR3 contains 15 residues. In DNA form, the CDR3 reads TGTGCCAGCAGCTTAAGCCTAGCGGGTACCTACGAGCAGTACTTC. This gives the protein CASSLSLAGTYEQYF.

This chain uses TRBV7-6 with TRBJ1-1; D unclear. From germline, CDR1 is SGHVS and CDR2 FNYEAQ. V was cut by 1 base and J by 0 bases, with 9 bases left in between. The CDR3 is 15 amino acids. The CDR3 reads CASSLVLGMNTEAFF. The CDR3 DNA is TGTGCCAGCAGCTTAGTCCTGGGGATGAACACTGAAGCTTTCTTT.

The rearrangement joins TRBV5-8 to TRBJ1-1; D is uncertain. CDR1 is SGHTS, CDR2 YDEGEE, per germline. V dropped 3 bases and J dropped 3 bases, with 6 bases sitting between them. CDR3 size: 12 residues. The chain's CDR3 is CASSSLDTEAFF. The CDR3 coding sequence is TGTGCCAGCAGCTCACTTGACACTGAAGCTTTCTTT.

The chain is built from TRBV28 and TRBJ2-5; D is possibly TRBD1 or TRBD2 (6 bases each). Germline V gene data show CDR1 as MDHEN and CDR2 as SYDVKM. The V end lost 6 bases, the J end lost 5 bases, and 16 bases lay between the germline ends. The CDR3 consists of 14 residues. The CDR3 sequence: CASSMRGAVETQYF. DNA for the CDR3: TGTGCCAGCAGCATGAGGGGGGCCGTGGAGACCCAGTACTTC.

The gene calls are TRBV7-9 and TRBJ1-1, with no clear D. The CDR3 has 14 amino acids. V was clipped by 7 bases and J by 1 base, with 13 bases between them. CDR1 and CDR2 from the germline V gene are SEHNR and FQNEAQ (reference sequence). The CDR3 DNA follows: TGTGCCAGCACCCCACCCCAGCAGAACACTGAAGCTTTCTTT. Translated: CASTPPQQNTEAFF. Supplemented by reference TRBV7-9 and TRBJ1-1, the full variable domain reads DTGVSQNPRHKITKRGQNVTFRCDPISEHNRLYWYRQTLGQGPEFLTYFQNEAQLEKSRLLSDRFSAERPKGSFSTLEIQRTEQGDSAMYLCASTPPQQNTEAFFGQGTRLTVV.

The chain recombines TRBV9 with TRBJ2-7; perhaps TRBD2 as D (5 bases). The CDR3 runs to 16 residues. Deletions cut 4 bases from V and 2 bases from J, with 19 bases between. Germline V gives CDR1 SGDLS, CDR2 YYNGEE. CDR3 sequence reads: CASSPGAQLGTYEQYF. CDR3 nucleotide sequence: TGTGCCAGCAGCCCCGGAGCCCAACTAGGCACCTACGAGCAGTACTTC.

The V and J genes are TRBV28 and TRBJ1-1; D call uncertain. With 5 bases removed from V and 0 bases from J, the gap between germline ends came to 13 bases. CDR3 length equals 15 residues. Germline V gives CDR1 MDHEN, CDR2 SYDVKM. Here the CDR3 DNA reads TGTGCCAGCAGTCCGGTGAGGAACATGAACACTGAAGCTTTCTTT. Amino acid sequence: CASSPVRNMNTEAFF.

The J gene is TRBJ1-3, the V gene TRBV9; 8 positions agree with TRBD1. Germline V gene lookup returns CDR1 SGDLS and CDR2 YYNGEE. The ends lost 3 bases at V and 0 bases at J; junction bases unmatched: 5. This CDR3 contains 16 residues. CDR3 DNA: TGTGCCAGCAGCGCTGGGACAGGCTTCTCTGGAAACACCATATATTTT. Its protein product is CASSAGTGFSGNTIYF.

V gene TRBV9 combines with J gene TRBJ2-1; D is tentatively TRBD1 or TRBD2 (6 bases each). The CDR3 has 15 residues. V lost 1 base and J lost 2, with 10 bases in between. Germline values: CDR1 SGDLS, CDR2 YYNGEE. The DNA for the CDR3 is TGTGCCAGCAGCGTAAGGGGGGAGCCCTACAATGAGCAGTTCTTC. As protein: CASSVRGEPYNEQFF.

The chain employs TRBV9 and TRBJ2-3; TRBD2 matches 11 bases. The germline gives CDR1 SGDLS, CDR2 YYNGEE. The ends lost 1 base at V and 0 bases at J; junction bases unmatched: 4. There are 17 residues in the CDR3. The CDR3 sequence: CASSVTRLAGSTDTQYF. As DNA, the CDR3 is TGTGCCAGCAGCGTAACCCGACTAGCGGGAAGCACAGATACGCAGTATTTT.

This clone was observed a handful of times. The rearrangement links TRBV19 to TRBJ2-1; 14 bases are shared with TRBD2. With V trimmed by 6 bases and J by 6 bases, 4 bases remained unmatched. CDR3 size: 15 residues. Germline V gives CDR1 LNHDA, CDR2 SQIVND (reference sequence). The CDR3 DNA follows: TGTGCCAGTAGCGGGACTAGCGGGAGTACCAATGAGCAGTTCTTC. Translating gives CASSGTSGSTNEQFF.

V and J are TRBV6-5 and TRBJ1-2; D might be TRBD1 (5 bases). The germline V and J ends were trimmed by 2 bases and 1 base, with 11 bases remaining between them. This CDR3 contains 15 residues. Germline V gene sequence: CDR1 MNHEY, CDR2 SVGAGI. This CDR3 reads CASSYTGRLNYGYTF. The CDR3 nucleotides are TGTGCCAGCAGTTACACAGGACGGCTTAACTATGGCTACACCTTC.

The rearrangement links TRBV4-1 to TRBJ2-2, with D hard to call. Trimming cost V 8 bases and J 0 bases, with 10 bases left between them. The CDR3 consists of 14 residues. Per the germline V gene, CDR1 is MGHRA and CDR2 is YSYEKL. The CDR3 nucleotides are TGCGCCAGCCGCTTGTTCGCGAACACCGGGGAGCTGTTTTTT. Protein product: CASRLFANTGELFF.

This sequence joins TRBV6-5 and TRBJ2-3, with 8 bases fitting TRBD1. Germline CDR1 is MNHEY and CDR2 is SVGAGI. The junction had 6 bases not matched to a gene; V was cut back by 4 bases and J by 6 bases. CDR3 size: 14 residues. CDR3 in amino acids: CASSSAGGHDTQYF. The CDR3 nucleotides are TGTGCCAGCAGTTCTGCAGGGGGCCACGATACGCAGTATTTT.